The text below deals with one TCR beta chain. This clonotype was seen only a few times. What antigen it recognizes has not been identified. Base qualities were left out, and no much larger clone turns up one base away. CDR1 KGHSH and CDR2 LQKENI were looked up in the germline V gene. Inclusive of the bounding cysteine and phenylalanine, the CDR3 is 18 residues long. Only the CDR3 region is kept as DNA, spanning 54 bases read in frame from base 1. V loses 3 bases at its end and J loses 1 base; junction bases beyond the gene matches: 13. The source of the sample is a study of T cell repertoires in cytomegalovirus infection (dated by TCRdb to 2018 to 2020). At the level of the whole study: Donor HLA type was relevant to the analysis, because carriage of CMV infection together with the matching HLA type was indicated by public TCR beta signatures. Overall study results and their limits: The ex vivo response was dominated by HLA-C-restricted CMV-specific TCR beta clonotypes, which also provided the single most frequent clonotype in two of eight donors. In both this cohort and an independent cohort of 352 donors, the cumulative frequency of public TCR beta family members distinguished carriers of CMV infection plus the relevant HLA type.

TCRdb names Illumina HiSeq 1500 as the instrument used. The public sequencing data were trimmed at Q25 with fastp and processed into clonotypes with MiXCR by TCRdb, which kept only in-frame beta chains. Every CDR3 protein is listed once, alongside the most common genes and DNA of its rows. This sample comprises 170,000 or so distinct CDR3 sequences, about a sixth of them detected only once. The top ten clones comprise 20% to 25% of the sample. The sequence is built from TRBV18 and TRBJ2-7; TRBD1 lines up with 9 middle nucleotides. The clonotype originates from a human donor in good health (CMV status not recorded). Some clones in this sample may be carry-over from other donors' samples. The sequenced sample consisted of CD8+ T cells from PBMCs. The CDR3 has the sequence CASSPYSGQGKRSYEQYF. The nucleotides are TGTGCCAGCTCACCCTACTCGGGACAGGGTAAGAGGTCCTACGAGCAGTACTTC. The variable domain in full, with residues beyond the CDR3 obtained from the reference TRBV18 and TRBJ2-7 genes, is NAGVMQNPRHLVRRRGQEARLRCSPMKGHSHVYWYRQLPEEGLKFMVYLQKENIIDESGMPKERFSAEFPKEGPSILRIQQVVRGDSAAYFCASSPYSGQGKRSYEQYFGPGTRLTVT.